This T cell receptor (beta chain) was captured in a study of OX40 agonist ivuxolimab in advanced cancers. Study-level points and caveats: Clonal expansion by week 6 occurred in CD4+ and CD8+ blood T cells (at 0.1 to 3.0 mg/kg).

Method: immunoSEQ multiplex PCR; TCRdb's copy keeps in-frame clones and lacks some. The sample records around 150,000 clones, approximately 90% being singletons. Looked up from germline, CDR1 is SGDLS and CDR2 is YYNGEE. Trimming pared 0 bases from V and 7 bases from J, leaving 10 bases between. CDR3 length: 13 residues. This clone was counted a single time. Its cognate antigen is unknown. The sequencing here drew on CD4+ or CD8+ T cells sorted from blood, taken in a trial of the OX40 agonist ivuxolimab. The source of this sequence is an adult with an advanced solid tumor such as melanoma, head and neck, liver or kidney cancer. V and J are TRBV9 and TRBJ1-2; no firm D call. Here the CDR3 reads CASSVDGSTGYTF. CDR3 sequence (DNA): TGTGCCAGCAGCGTAGATGGGTCGACTGGCTACACCTTC.